The present T cell receptor (beta chain) was sequenced within a study of cytomegalovirus exposure and HLA in healthy donors. As concerns this clone: Its antigen is as yet unknown.

PCR employed 60 Vbeta and 13 Jbeta primers. Profiling relied on immunoSEQ multiplex PCR, and the TCRdb table lists in-frame clones only, not all of them. The data show about 82,000 clones, around 85% seen once. Germline lookup yields CDR1 SGHTA and CDR2 FQGNSA. V dropped 4 bases and J dropped 3 bases, with 11 bases sitting between them. There are 14 residues in the CDR3. Study conclusions and caveats: Most observed TCR sequences were rare, whereas some public TCRs were detected in many donors.

Sequenced input: PBMCs. The clonotype was recovered from a human donor in good health. The chain couples TRBV7-2 to TRBJ2-3, with D maybe TRBD1 (6 bases). CDR3 region: CASSSWDNTDTQYF. CDR3 nucleotides: TGTGCCAGCAGCTCCTGGGACAATACAGATACGCAGTATTTT.